This TCR beta chain was captured in a study of blood T cell repertoires in COVID-19. As for the study in general: Acute and convalescent COVID-19 samples came from the United States, Italy and Spain. The analysed material was cDNA or gDNA that came from T cells, B-cell-depleted T cells, or PBMCs.

V lost 5 bases, J lost 0 bases, and 11 bases lay in between. The CDR3 sequence is 15 residues long. Germline CDR1 SGHTA, CDR2 FQGTGA. As handled by the study authors: Reference gene primer amplification gave estimated nucleated cell counts. Sequencing was performed with immunoSEQ multiplex PCR; in TCRdb, only in-frame clones are kept and a portion is missing. V, J and clone size reflect that table, while D and trimming were determined from the DNA. Altogether tens of thousands of clones are present, approximately 88% being singletons, with the ten largest covering more than 5.5%. Sequenced input: peripheral blood. The TCR originated in a woman in her 50s with acute or convalescent COVID-19. The rearrangement joins TRBV7-3 to TRBJ1-3; D not certain. The CDR3 is CASSTGIGSGNTIYF. In nucleotides, the CDR3 is TGTGCCAGCAGCACGGGGATTGGCTCTGGAAACACCATATATTTT.